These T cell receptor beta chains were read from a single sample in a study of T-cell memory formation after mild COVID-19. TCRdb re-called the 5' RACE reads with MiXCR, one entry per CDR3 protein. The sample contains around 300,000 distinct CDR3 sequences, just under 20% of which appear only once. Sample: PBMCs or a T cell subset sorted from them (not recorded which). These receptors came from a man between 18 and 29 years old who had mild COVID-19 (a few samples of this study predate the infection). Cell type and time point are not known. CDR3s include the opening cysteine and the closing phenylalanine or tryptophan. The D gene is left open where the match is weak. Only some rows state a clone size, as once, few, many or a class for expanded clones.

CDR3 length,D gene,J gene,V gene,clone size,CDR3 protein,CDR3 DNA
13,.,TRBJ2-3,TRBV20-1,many,CSARSLGQNTQYF,TGCAGTGCTAGGTCACTGGGACAAAATACGCAGTATTTT
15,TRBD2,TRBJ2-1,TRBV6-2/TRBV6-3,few,CASRFSGGALNEQFF,TGTGCCAGCAGGTTTAGCGGGGGGGCCTTAAATGAGCAGTTCTTC
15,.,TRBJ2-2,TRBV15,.,CATSRGLASTGELFF,TGTGCCACCAGCAGAGGCCTAGCAAGCACCGGGGAGCTGTTTTTT
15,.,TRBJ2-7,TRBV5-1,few,CASSLASGLAYEQYF,TGCGCCAGCAGCTTGGCTTCGGGGCTCGCCTACGAGCAGTACTTC
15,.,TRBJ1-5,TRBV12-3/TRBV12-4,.,CASSLYGASNQPQHF,TGTGCCAGCAGTTTATACGGGGCTAGCAATCAGCCCCAGCATTTT
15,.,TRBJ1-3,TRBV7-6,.,CASSLEGRSGNTIYF,TGTGCCAGCAGCTTAGAGGGGCGCTCTGGAAACACCATATATTTT
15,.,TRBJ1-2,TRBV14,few,CASSQEASSAYGYTF,TGTGCCAGCAGCCAAGAGGCGTCCTCGGCCTATGGCTACACCTTC
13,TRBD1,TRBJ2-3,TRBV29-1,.,CSVTDREGDTKYF,TGCAGCGTCACCGACAGGGAAGGAGATACGAAGTATTTT
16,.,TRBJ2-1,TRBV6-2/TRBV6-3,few,CASFYERGRTYNEQFF,TGTGCCAGCTTCTACGAGAGGGGAAGGACCTACAATGAGCAGTTCTTC
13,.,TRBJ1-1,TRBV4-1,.,CASSQDVSGEAFF,TGCGCCAGCAGCCAAGATGTTTCCGGGGAAGCTTTCTTT
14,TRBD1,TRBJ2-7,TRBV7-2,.,CASSPDRGKYEQYF,TGTGCCAGCAGTCCGGACAGGGGCAAATACGAGCAGTACTTC
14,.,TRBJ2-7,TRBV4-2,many,CASSHAGKPYEQYF,TGTGCCAGCAGTCACGCAGGGAAACCCTACGAGCAGTACTTC
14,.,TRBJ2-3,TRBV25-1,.,CASSEWEGTDTQYF,TGTGCCAGCAGTGAATGGGAGGGCACAGATACGCAGTATTTT
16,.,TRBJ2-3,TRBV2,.,CASSVQGASSADTQYF,TGTGCCAGCAGTGTACAAGGGGCTAGTTCGGCAGATACGCAGTATTTT
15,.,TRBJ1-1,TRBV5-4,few,CASSWAIEPNTEAFF,TGTGCCAGCAGCTGGGCGATTGAACCGAACACTGAAGCTTTCTTT
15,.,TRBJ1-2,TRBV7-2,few,CASSLETRANYGYTF,TGTGCCAGCAGCTTAGAGACACGAGCTAACTATGGCTACACCTTC
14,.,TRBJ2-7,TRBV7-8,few,CASSLDDWTYEQYF,TGTGCCAGCAGCTTAGATGACTGGACCTACGAGCAGTACTTC
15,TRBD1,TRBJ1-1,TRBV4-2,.,CASSVPGTVNTEAFF,TGTGCCAGCAGCGTTCCCGGGACAGTGAACACTGAAGCTTTCTTT
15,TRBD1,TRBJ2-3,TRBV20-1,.,CSAPSGTGGRNTQYF,TGCAGTGCCCCTAGCGGGACAGGGGGCCGAAATACGCAGTATTTT
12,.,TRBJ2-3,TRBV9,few,CASRRPITTQYF,TGTGCCAGCCGTCGGCCGATTACGACGCAGTATTTT
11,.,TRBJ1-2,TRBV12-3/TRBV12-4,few,CASGINYGYTF,TGTGCCAGCGGGATTAACTATGGCTACACCTTC
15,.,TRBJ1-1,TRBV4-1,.,CASSLEDIRNTEAFF,TGCGCCAGCAGCCTTGAGGACATTAGAAACACTGAAGCTTTCTTT
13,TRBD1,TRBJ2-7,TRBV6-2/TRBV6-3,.,CAGQGARGYEQYF,TGTGCCGGACAGGGGGCGCGTGGATACGAGCAGTACTTC
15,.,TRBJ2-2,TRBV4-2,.,CASSQEEGATGELFF,TGTGCCAGCAGCCAAGAAGAAGGTGCCACCGGGGAGCTGTTTTTT
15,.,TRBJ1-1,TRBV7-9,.,CASSLPRGVSTEAFF,TGTGCCAGCAGCTTGCCGAGAGGTGTGAGCACTGAAGCTTTCTTT
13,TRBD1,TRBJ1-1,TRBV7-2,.,CASRNTGGPEAFF,TGTGCCAGCAGAAACACAGGGGGTCCTGAAGCTTTCTTT
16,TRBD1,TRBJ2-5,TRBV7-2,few,CASSLEVGGYQETQYF,TGTGCCAGCAGCCTAGAGGTAGGGGGCTACCAAGAGACCCAGTACTTC
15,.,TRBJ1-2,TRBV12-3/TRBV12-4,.,CASGGGGSLIYGYTF,TGTGCCAGCGGCGGAGGTGGGAGTTTAATCTATGGCTACACCTTC
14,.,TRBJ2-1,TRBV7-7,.,CASSLGEDTSEQFF,TGTGCTAGCAGCTTAGGGGAGGACACCAGCGAGCAGTTCTTC
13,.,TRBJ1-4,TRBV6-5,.,CASSLTRGEKLFF,TGTGCCAGCAGCCTCACTAGGGGGGAAAAACTGTTTTTT
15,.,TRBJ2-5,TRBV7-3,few,CASSPSGTEGETQYF,TGTGCCAGCAGCCCCTCGGGCACCGAGGGGGAGACCCAGTACTTC
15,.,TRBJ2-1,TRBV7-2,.,CASSPGPSWGWEQFF,TGTGCCAGCAGCCCAGGACCTAGTTGGGGGTGGGAGCAGTTCTTC
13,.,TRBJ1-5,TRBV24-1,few,CATSGQAHQPQHF,TGTGCCACCAGTGGCCAAGCCCATCAGCCCCAGCATTTT
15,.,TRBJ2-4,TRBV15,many,CATSRGEEPKNIQYF,TGTGCCACCAGCAGGGGAGAGGAGCCCAAAAACATTCAGTACTTC
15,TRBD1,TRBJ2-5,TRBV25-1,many,CASSQPTGGGETQYF,TGTGCCAGCAGTCAGCCGACAGGGGGCGGAGAGACCCAGTACTTC
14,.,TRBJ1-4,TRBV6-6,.,CASRHREGDEKLFF,TGTGCCAGCAGACACAGGGAAGGCGATGAAAAACTGTTTTTT
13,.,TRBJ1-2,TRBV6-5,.,CASSYGGVDGYTF,TGTGCCAGCAGTTATGGCGGGGTCGATGGCTACACCTTC
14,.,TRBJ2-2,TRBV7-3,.,CASSLNGVTGELFF,TGTGCCAGCAGCTTAAACGGGGTCACCGGGGAGCTGTTTTTT
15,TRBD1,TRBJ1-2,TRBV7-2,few,CASSSTDRGYYGYTF,TGTGCCAGCAGCTCCACAGACAGGGGCTACTATGGCTACACCTTC
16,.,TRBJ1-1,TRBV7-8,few,CASSPGTGLVNTEAFF,TGTGCCAGCAGCCCCGGGACGGGGTTAGTGAACACTGAAGCTTTCTTT
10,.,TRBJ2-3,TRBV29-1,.,CSVRKDTQYF,TGCAGCGTGAGAAAAGATACGCAGTATTTT
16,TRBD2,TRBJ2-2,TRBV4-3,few,CASSPEPGGNTGELFF,TGCGCCAGCAGCCCAGAACCGGGAGGGAATACCGGGGAGCTGTTTTTT
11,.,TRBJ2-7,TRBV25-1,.,CASSEGAGQYF,TGTGCCAGCAGTGAGGGGGCGGGGCAGTACTTC
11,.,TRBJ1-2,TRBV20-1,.,CSAGPGGVYTF,TGCAGTGCCGGTCCGGGAGGGGTATACACCTTC
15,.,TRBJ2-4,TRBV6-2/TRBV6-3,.,CASSYMRGSKNIQYF,TGTGCCAGCAGTTACATGAGGGGGTCCAAAAACATTCAGTACTTC
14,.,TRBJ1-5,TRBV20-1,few,CSASDRLYNQPQHF,TGCAGTGCTAGCGACAGACTGTACAATCAGCCCCAGCATTTT
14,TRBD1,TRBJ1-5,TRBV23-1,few,CASRGQGSNQPQHF,TGCGCCAGCAGGGGACAGGGTAGCAATCAGCCCCAGCATTTT
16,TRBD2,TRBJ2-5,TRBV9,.,CASSAPSTGGTETQYF,TGTGCCAGCAGCGCCCCGTCGACGGGGGGGACGGAGACCCAGTACTTC
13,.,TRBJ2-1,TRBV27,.,CASSLSRTNEQFF,TGTGCCAGCAGTCTCTCCCGTACCAATGAGCAGTTCTTC
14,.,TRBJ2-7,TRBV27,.,CASSLQSGPYEQYF,TGTGCCAGCAGTTTACAGTCAGGACCCTACGAGCAGTACTTC
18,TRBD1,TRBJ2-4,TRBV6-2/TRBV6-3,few,CASSVSRKTGQAKNIQYF,TGTGCCAGCAGTGTCTCGCGCAAGACAGGGCAAGCCAAAAACATTCAGTACTTC
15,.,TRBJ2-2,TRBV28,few,CASILATANTGELFF,TGTGCCAGCATCCTTGCCACCGCGAACACCGGGGAGCTGTTTTTT
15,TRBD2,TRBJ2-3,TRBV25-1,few,CASSELGGGTDTQYF,TGTGCCAGCAGTGAACTCGGGGGGGGCACAGATACGCAGTATTTT
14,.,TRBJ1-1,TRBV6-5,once,CASSYVFQSQEAFF,TGTGCCAGCAGTTACGTCTTTCAGTCACAGGAAGCTTTCTTT